The 2 T cell receptor beta chains given below trace back to one sample, sequenced in a study of beta chain features in type 1 diabetes. The investigators reverse transcribed all of the isolated RNA, so they sequenced expressed TCRB transcripts. The table came from immunoSEQ multiplex PCR; TCRdb's copy has only in-frame clones and leaves some out. The table records 130,000 to 150,000 clones, around a tenth of them present only once. Sequencing used central memory CD4+ T cells from blood. The origin of the receptors is a young man in good health.

This clone was counted a few times. The rearrangement uses TRBV29-1 and TRBJ2-5, with TRBD2 matching over 9 bases. Germline CDR1 and CDR2: SQVTM and ANQGSEA. Germline trimming cut 0 bases from V and 4 bases from J; bases unmatched to any gene: 6. The CDR3 contains 15 residues. The CDR3 DNA is TGCAGCGTTGAAGACGGGCGGGGGGGCTTAGAGACCCAGTACTTC. Its translation is CSVEDGRGGLETQYF.

The chain recombines TRBV2 with TRBJ2-7; D unclear. Germline CDR1 SNHLY, CDR2 FYNNEI. Trimming cost V 9 bases and J 0 bases, with 15 bases left between them. The CDR3 totals 14 residues. CDR3 protein: CARRVTETSYEQYF. CDR3 sequence (DNA): TGTGCCAGACGAGTGACGGAGACCTCCTACGAGCAGTACTTC.